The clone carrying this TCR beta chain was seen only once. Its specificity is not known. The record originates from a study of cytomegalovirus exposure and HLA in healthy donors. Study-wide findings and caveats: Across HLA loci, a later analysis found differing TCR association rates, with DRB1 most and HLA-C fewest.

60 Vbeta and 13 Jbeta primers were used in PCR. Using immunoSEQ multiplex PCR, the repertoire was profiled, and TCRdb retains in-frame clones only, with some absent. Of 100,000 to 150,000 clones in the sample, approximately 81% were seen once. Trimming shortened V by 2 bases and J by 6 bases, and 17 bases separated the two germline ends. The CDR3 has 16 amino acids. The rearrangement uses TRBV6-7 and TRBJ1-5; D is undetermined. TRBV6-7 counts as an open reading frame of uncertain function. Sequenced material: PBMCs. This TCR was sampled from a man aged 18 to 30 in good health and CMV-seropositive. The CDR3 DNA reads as TGTGCCAGCAGTTACGACATTAACTTGGGAGGTCAGCCCCAGCATTTT. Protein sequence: CASSYDINLGGQPQHF.